A single sample is the source of the 22 T cell receptor beta chains below, sequenced in a study of T cell responses to AZD1222 COVID-19 vaccine. Produced via immunoSEQ multiplex PCR; TCRdb's table is partial and in-frame only. This sample has about 100,000 clones, with about nine tenths found just once. The sequencing used peripheral blood, collected on day 0 of AZD1222 vaccination. These receptors all come from an adult in good health.

The J gene is TRBJ1-2, the V gene TRBV6-5; 7 bases match TRBD1. The CDR3 covers 14 residues. J was trimmed by 5 bases and V by 7 bases; bases with no gene match: 10. Germline V gene sequence: CDR1 MNHEY, CDR2 SVGAGI. The CDR3 bases are TGTGCCAGCACCTTCCGGGACAGAAGTTATGGCTACACCTTC. This encodes CASTFRDRSYGYTF.

The V and J genes are TRBV7-2 and TRBJ1-6, with 9 bases fitting TRBD1. With 7 bases clipped from V and 5 bases from J, the junction kept 12 bases outside the gene matches. This CDR3 spans 17 amino acids. CDR1 is SGHTA and CDR2 is FQGNSA in the germline V gene. The CDR3, as DNA: TGTGCCAGCACCTTTGGAAGGGGACAGGGTGATAATTCACCCCTCCACTTT. It specifies CASTFGRGQGDNSPLHF.

V is TRBV12-3 or TRBV12-4 and J is TRBJ1-6; no clear D. V lost 1 base and J 8 bases, leaving 6 bases between the germline ends. The CDR3 is 13 residues long. The CDR3 sequence is CASSLEPDSPLHF. The CDR3 DNA is TGTGCCAGCAGTTTAGAACCGGATTCACCCCTCCACTTT.

V and J are TRBV9 and TRBJ1-1; no definite D call. The germline CDR1 and CDR2 sequences are SGDLS and YYNGEE. The ends were cut back, 4 bases at V and 6 bases at J, with 19 bases in the middle. The CDR3 covers 15 residues. CDR3 amino acids: CASSPVVQSLSEAFF. The CDR3 DNA follows: TGTGCCAGCAGCCCGGTTGTCCAGTCCCTCTCTGAAGCTTTCTTT.

V usage is TRBV5-1 and J usage is TRBJ2-3; 7 bases match TRBD2. Per germline, CDR1 SGHRS and CDR2 YFSETQ. V trimming: 4 bases; J trimming: 3 bases; junction bases outside the gene matches: 17. The length of the CDR3 is 18 residues. CDR3 protein: CASSDWLRGGSLTDTQYF. The CDR3 DNA follows: TGCGCCAGCAGCGATTGGCTGCGGGGCGGGAGTCTTACAGATACGCAGTATTTT. Filled out from reference TRBV5-1 and TRBJ2-3, the complete variable domain reads KAGVTQTPRYLIKTRGQQVTLSCSPISGHRSVSWYQQTPGQGLQFLFEYFSETQRNKGNFPGRFSGRQFSNSRSEMNVSTLELGDSALYLCASSDWLRGGSLTDTQYFGPGTRLTVL.

This clone was seen only once. V and J are TRBV6-2 or TRBV6-3 and TRBJ2-1; 9 bases match TRBD2. Looked up from germline, CDR1 is MNHEY and CDR2 is SVGEGT. Germline trimming cut 4 bases from V and 9 bases from J; bases unmatched to any gene: 7. CDR3 length equals 14 residues. The DNA of the CDR3 is TGTGCCAGCAGTTCTCGCGGGAGGGGATCTGAGCAGTTCTTC. Amino acid sequence: CASSSRGRGSEQFF.

This chain uses TRBV5-5 with TRBJ2-7; D is unresolved. Trimming took off 2 bases at V and 7 bases at J, with 16 bases between the two ends. The CDR3 loop spans 14 amino acids. CDR1 is SGHKS and CDR2 is YYEKEE in the germline V gene (reference sequence). The CDR3 spells CASSFRILALEQYF. As DNA, the CDR3 is TGTGCCAGCAGCTTCCGGATACTGGCATTGGAGCAGTACTTC.

In the case of this clone: Additional DNA sequences in this sample encode the identical CDR3. The J gene is TRBJ2-2, the V gene TRBV4-1; D uncertain. V shed 0 bases and J shed 7 bases, with 6 bases lying between them. Germline-derived CDR1 and CDR2 are MGHRA and YSYEKL. The CDR3 covers 13 residues. The CDR3 bases are TGCGCCAGCAGCCAAGATTCCGGCGGGGAGCTGTTTTTT. Protein product: CASSQDSGGELFF.

V gene TRBV4-1 combines with J gene TRBJ1-1; maybe TRBD1 (5 bases). This CDR3 has 14 residues. V lost 8 bases and J 2 bases, leaving 15 bases between the germline ends. Germline CDR1 and CDR2: MGHRA and YSYEKL. Written as DNA, the CDR3 is TGCGCCAGCGTCGATGTGGGGGTTAACACTGAAGCTTTCTTT. Its protein is CASVDVGVNTEAFF.

This chain uses TRBV5-6 with TRBJ1-6; no reliable D call. Germline CDR1 is SGHDT and CDR2 is YYEEEE. V was clipped by 4 bases and J by 7 bases, with 24 bases between them. There are 18 residues in the CDR3. The chain's CDR3 is CASSPNWEGPGRNSPLHF. CDR3 DNA: TGTGCCAGCAGCCCCAACTGGGAAGGACCCGGAAGAAATTCACCCCTCCACTTT.

The J gene is TRBJ2-3, the V gene TRBV29-1; D is ambiguous. Trimming cost V 3 bases and J 6 bases, with 4 bases left between them. Germline loops: CDR1 SQVTM, CDR2 ANQGSEA. This CDR3 has 10 residues. CDR3: CSVDVDTQYF. The CDR3, as DNA: TGCAGCGTTGACGTTGATACGCAGTATTTT.

The chain is built from TRBV30 and TRBJ1-4; D remains ambiguous. V shed 5 bases and J shed 8 bases, with 9 bases lying between them. Germline CDR1 GTSNPN, CDR2 SVGIG (reference sequence). CDR3 size: 11 residues. The CDR3 coding sequence is TGTGCCTGGTCATACGGGGAAAAACTGTTTTTT. Its translation: CAWSYGEKLFF.

The V gene is TRBV5-6, the J gene TRBJ2-1; D call uncertain. The V and J ends lost 4 bases and 0 bases respectively, with 11 bases between them. CDR1 and CDR2 (germline): SGHDT, YYEEEE. The CDR3 has 15 residues. This CDR3 is CASSVTVSSYNEQFF. Here the CDR3 DNA reads TGTGCCAGCAGCGTGACGGTGAGCTCCTACAATGAGCAGTTCTTC.

The chain joins TRBV6-1 to TRBJ2-7, with D unresolved. Germline assignment: CDR1 MNHNS and CDR2 SASEGT. This CDR3 spans 14 amino acids. V lost 1 base, J lost 0 bases, and 7 bases lay in between. CDR3 sequence (DNA): TGTGCCAGCAGTGAAGACTTCTCCTCCTACGAGCAGTACTTC. It yields the protein CASSEDFSSYEQYF.

The chain combines TRBV11-3 with TRBJ1-3; no clear D. V was clipped by 5 bases and J by 0 bases, with 20 bases between them. CDR1 SGHNT and CDR2 YENEEA come from the germline V gene. The CDR3 extends over 18 amino acids. This CDR3 reads CASSLTTGDRDSGNTIYF. Here the CDR3 DNA reads TGTGCCAGCAGCCTCACGACCGGCGATCGAGACTCTGGAAACACCATATATTTT.

This chain joins TRBV19 and TRBJ1-5; D is unclear. Germline V gives CDR1 LNHDA, CDR2 SQIVND (reference sequence). Trimming took off 5 bases at V and 7 bases at J, with 12 bases between the two ends. This CDR3 region has 13 residues. The CDR3 reads CASSPRVGQPQHF. In DNA form, the CDR3 reads TGTGCCAGTAGTCCACGGGTCGGGCAGCCCCAGCATTTT.

The V gene is TRBV6-5, the J gene TRBJ2-7; weak D call: TRBD2 (7 bases). The CDR3 has 16 residues. Germline V gives CDR1 MNHEY, CDR2 SVGAGI. V was pared by 3 bases and J by 3 bases, with 18 bases between. The CDR3 is CASSYSGWGGYYEQYF. The CDR3 DNA follows: TGTGCCAGCAGTTATTCGGGTTGGGGGGGCTACTACGAGCAGTACTTC.

The chain has TRBV2 and TRBJ1-5; tentatively, D is TRBD1 (5 bases). V shed 4 bases and J shed 7 bases, with 11 bases lying between them. Germline CDR1 is SNHLY and CDR2 is FYNNEI. The CDR3 has 13 amino acids. For the CDR3, the DNA is TGTGCCAGCAGTGTCCGACAGATCCAGCCCCAGCATTTT. Translation gives CASSVRQIQPQHF.

The CDR3 DNA sequence: TGTGCCTGGAACAGGGTAGGGACCACTGAAGCTTTCTTT. Protein: CAWNRVGTTEAFF. V gene TRBV30 combines with J gene TRBJ1-1, with a weak D call TRBD1 (6 bases). V dropped 4 bases and J dropped 4 bases, with 13 bases sitting between them. The V gene's germline CDR1 is GTSNPN and CDR2 SVGIG (reference sequence). The CDR3 sequence is 13 residues long.

This clone was detected once. The CDR3 nucleotides are TGTGCCAGTAGTATGCTGGGAGGGGAAAACATTCAGTACTTC. Its protein product is CASSMLGGENIQYF. The rearrangement joins TRBV19 to TRBJ2-4, with 7 bases fitting TRBD2. With 3 bases clipped from V and 5 bases from J, the junction kept 4 bases outside the gene matches. The CDR3 length is 14 residues. From germline, CDR1 is LNHDA and CDR2 SQIVND (reference sequence).

The chain uses TRBV6-6 and TRBJ1-1, with a tentative D call TRBD1 (6 bases). Germline V gene sequence: CDR1 MNHNY, CDR2 SVGAGI (reference sequence). V lost 4 bases and J 3 bases, leaving 9 bases between the germline ends. CDR3 length: 13 amino acids. The CDR3 DNA is TGTGCCAGCAGTTCTAGGGGGGACACTGAAGCTTTCTTT. It translates to CASSSRGDTEAFF.

For the CDR3, the DNA is TGTGCCAGCAGCTTAGGCAGGCAGGCTAGCGGACGCTCCTACAATGAGCAGTTCTTC. Translation gives CASSLGRQASGRSYNEQFF. The rearrangement joins TRBV11-3 to TRBJ2-1; 7 positions agree with TRBD2. This CDR3 spans 19 amino acids. Trimming took 1 base from V and 0 from J; bases not matched to a gene: 12. Germline V gene sequence: CDR1 SGHNT, CDR2 YENEEA.